The rows below give T cell receptor beta chains drawn from one sample of a study of technical replicates of blood from a handful of donors. Clones were sequenced by immunoSEQ multiplex PCR, and TCRdb holds only the in-frame ones, with some missing. The data contain 66,000 or so clones, approximately 88% of them seen just once; the ten biggest clones take up around 4.6%. Sequencing input: PBMCs. The receptors stem from a human donor in good health. Some clones in this sample may be carry-over from other donors' samples. CDR3s include the opening cysteine and the closing phenylalanine or tryptophan. Each record gives: clone size, V gene, D gene, J gene, CDR3 protein, CDR3 DNA. A D gene is named only where the DNA matches it firmly. Rows give clone size only sometimes, using once, few, many, or a class for an expanded clone.

abundance: few; v_gene: TRBV4-3; d_gene: TRBD2; j_gene: TRBJ2-7; CDR3aa: CASSQEAGLNEQYF; CDR3nt: TGCGCCAGCAGCCAGGAAGCGGGATTGAACGAGCAGTACTTC
abundance: .; v_gene: TRBV5-6; d_gene: .; j_gene: TRBJ2-5; CDR3aa: CASSRLGQQETQYF; CDR3nt: TGTGCCAGCAGCCGCCTTGGGCAGCAAGAGACCCAGTACTTC
abundance: once; v_gene: TRBV6-1; d_gene: TRBD1; j_gene: TRBJ1-2; CDR3aa: CASSERQGSYGYTF; CDR3nt: TGTGCCAGCAGTGAAAGACAGGGAAGCTATGGCTACACCTTC
abundance: .; v_gene: TRBV2; d_gene: TRBD1; j_gene: TRBJ1-2; CDR3aa: CASRAESGQTYGYTF; CDR3nt: TGTGCCAGCAGGGCGGAATCGGGACAGACGTATGGCTACACCTTC
abundance: .; v_gene: TRBV5-5; d_gene: TRBD1; j_gene: TRBJ2-1; CDR3aa: CASSLSGQGREQFF; CDR3nt: TGTGCCAGCAGCTTGTCTGGACAGGGTCGCGAGCAGTTCTTC
abundance: .; v_gene: TRBV7-2; d_gene: TRBD2; j_gene: TRBJ2-5; CDR3aa: CASSLGLAGQETQYF; CDR3nt: TGTGCCAGCAGCCTGGGACTAGCGGGCCAAGAGACCCAGTACTTC
abundance: .; v_gene: TRBV7-2; d_gene: .; j_gene: TRBJ1-3; CDR3aa: CASSRDSSSGNTIYF; CDR3nt: TGTGCCAGCAGCCGGGACTCTAGCTCTGGAAACACCATATATTTT
abundance: few; v_gene: TRBV19; d_gene: .; j_gene: TRBJ2-7; CDR3aa: CASSIKTGNSGTYEQYF; CDR3nt: TGTGCCAGTAGTATAAAAACAGGAAATAGCGGTACCTACGAGCAGTACTTC
abundance: few; v_gene: TRBV30; d_gene: .; j_gene: TRBJ2-3; CDR3aa: CAWSGRGDTDTQYF; CDR3nt: TGTGCCTGGAGTGGACGGGGAGACACAGATACGCAGTATTTT
abundance: .; v_gene: TRBV9; d_gene: .; j_gene: TRBJ2-7; CDR3aa: CASTEGPASYEQYF; CDR3nt: TGTGCCAGCACGGAGGGACCGGCCTCCTACGAGCAGTACTTC
abundance: .; v_gene: TRBV5-1; d_gene: TRBD1; j_gene: TRBJ1-4; CDR3aa: CASSPISSTGPGEKLFF; CDR3nt: TGCGCCAGCAGCCCTATTTCATCGACAGGGCCAGGAGAAAAACTGTTTTTT
abundance: .; v_gene: TRBV6-1; d_gene: .; j_gene: TRBJ2-6; CDR3aa: CASSDMRGAGGANVLTF; CDR3nt: TGTGCCAGCAGTGACATGCGGGGTGCGGGAGGGGCCAACGTCCTGACTTTC
abundance: .; v_gene: TRBV7-9; d_gene: .; j_gene: TRBJ2-4; CDR3aa: CASSRQYGDQYF; CDR3nt: TGTGCCAGCAGCAGACAGTATGGAGACCAGTACTTC
abundance: .; v_gene: TRBV4-3; d_gene: .; j_gene: TRBJ1-2; CDR3aa: CASSQGQGNNYGYTF; CDR3nt: TGCGCCAGCAGCCAAGGTCAGGGGAATAACTATGGCTACACCTTC
abundance: .; v_gene: TRBV19; d_gene: TRBD2; j_gene: TRBJ2-3; CDR3aa: CASRVAAGGRTDTQYF; CDR3nt: TGTGCCAGTCGTGTCGCGGCGGGAGGTAGGACAGATACGCAGTATTTT
abundance: few; v_gene: TRBV7-2; d_gene: .; j_gene: TRBJ2-7; CDR3aa: CASSLEPGISSYEQYF; CDR3nt: TGTGCCAGCAGCTTAGAGCCGGGAATAAGCTCCTACGAGCAGTACTTC
abundance: .; v_gene: TRBV5-8; d_gene: TRBD2; j_gene: TRBJ2-7; CDR3aa: CASSLVSGGAYEQYF; CDR3nt: TGTGCCAGCAGCTTGGTCTCGGGGGGAGCCTACGAGCAGTACTTC
abundance: .; v_gene: TRBV7-9; d_gene: TRBD1; j_gene: TRBJ2-2; CDR3aa: CASSLQGASTGELFF; CDR3nt: TGTGCCAGCAGCTTACAGGGGGCCAGCACCGGGGAGCTGTTTTTT
abundance: .; v_gene: TRBV2; d_gene: .; j_gene: TRBJ2-3; CDR3aa: CASRQEDTQYF; CDR3nt: TGTGCCAGCAGACAGGAAGATACGCAGTATTTT
abundance: .; v_gene: TRBV25-1; d_gene: TRBD1; j_gene: TRBJ2-7; CDR3aa: CASSPGGSGTYEQYF; CDR3nt: TGTGCCAGCAGCCCAGGGGGTTCGGGCACTTACGAGCAGTACTTC
abundance: many; v_gene: TRBV2; d_gene: .; j_gene: TRBJ1-2; CDR3aa: CASILDRDYGYTF; CDR3nt: .
abundance: .; v_gene: TRBV4-2; d_gene: .; j_gene: TRBJ1-6; CDR3aa: CASSQENRGAYVNSPLHF; CDR3nt: TGTGCCAGCAGCCAAGAGAACCGGGGGGCCTATGTAAATTCACCCCTCCACTTT